The 28 T cell receptor beta chains in this list originate from one sample, sequenced in a study of CXCR3-negative and CXCR3-positive naive CD8 T cells. Regarding the study as a whole: CXCR3-negative naive cells had less hydrophobic TRB CDR3s than did CXCR3-positive naive cells.

UMI-labeled 5' RACE yielded the TRB cDNA libraries. Reanalyzing the 5' RACE reads, TCRdb keeps one entry per CDR3 protein, without DNA. The data include 120,000 to 150,000 distinct CDR3 sequences; the top ten clones carry roughly 0.27%. Antigens of these TCRs are unknown. Sequencing was done on a sample of naive CXCR3+ CD8+ T cells from blood. The subset is: CD45RO-CCR7+CD27+CD95- naive CD8+ T cells expressing CXCR3 (TNR3+). Source of these receptors: a human donor in good health. Some clones in this sample may be carry-over from other donors' samples.

The chain uses TRBV11-1 and TRBJ2-1; with no DNA, the TCRdb D assignment of TRBD2 cannot be verified. The CDR3 is made up of 18 amino acids. Germline CDR1 and CDR2: SGHAT and FQDESV (reference sequence). CDR3 in amino acids: CASSLVRVAGGPYNEQFF.

The genes are TRBV7-9 and TRBJ2-3; TCRdb designates TRBD2, a call that cannot be tested without DNA. The CDR3 spans 14 residues. From germline, CDR1 is SEHNR and CDR2 FQNEAQ (reference sequence). CDR3 sequence reads: CASSLEHGPRTQYF.

The chain is built from TRBV4-3 and TRBJ2-4; TCRdb calls TRBD2, which cannot be checked without DNA. The CDR3 has 14 amino acids. Germline V gene lookup returns CDR1 LGHNA and CDR2 YSLEER. The chain's CDR3 is CASSQGGGGNIQYF.

The chain is built from TRBV11-3 and TRBJ2-7; absent DNA, TCRdb's TRBD2 call cannot be checked. The CDR3 has 14 residues. Germline loops: CDR1 SGHNT, CDR2 YENEEA. CDR3 sequence: CASRSSGDLYEQYF.

The gene calls are TRBV28 and TRBJ2-7; TCRdb outputs TRBD2, but without DNA this stays unchecked. The germline CDR1 and CDR2 sequences are MDHEN and SYDVKM. The CDR3 spans 14 residues. CDR3 protein: CASSYASGSNEQYF.

This chain connects TRBV2 to TRBJ2-5; there is no DNA to check the TCRdb D call of TRBD1. Germline CDR1 and CDR2: SNHLY and FYNNEI. This CDR3 is built from 15 residues. The CDR3 protein is CASSSVVQPGETQYF.

The rearrangement links TRBV21-1 to TRBJ2-5; absent DNA, TCRdb's TRBD1 call cannot be checked. TRBV21-1 is tagged as a pseudogene. The CDR3 totals 17 residues. This CDR3 reads CASSKARDRKYQETQYF.

V usage is TRBV6-6 and J usage is TRBJ2-7; the D call from TCRdb, TRBD2, cannot be confirmed without DNA. CDR3 length equals 13 residues. CDR1 and CDR2 (germline): MNHNY, SVGAGI (reference sequence). The CDR3 is CASSYDPPRGQYF.

V gene TRBV20-1 combines with J gene TRBJ2-1; TCRdb selects TRBD1, and the lack of DNA leaves this call unchecked. This CDR3 has 16 residues. From germline, CDR1 is DFQATT and CDR2 SNEGSKA (reference sequence). This chain's CDR3 is CSAREGDRDSYNEQFF.

The gene calls are TRBV19 and TRBJ1-5; checking the TCRdb D call of TRBD1 is not possible without DNA. Per the germline V gene, CDR1 is LNHDA and CDR2 is SQIVND (reference sequence). The CDR3 consists of 18 residues. CDR3 amino acids: CASSIGRGHAYSNQPQHF. The full variable domain, rest sourced from reference TRBV19 and TRBJ1-5, is DGGITQSPKYLFRKEGQNVTLSCEQNLNHDAMYWYRQDPGQGLRLIYYSQIVNDFQKGDIAEGYSVSREKKESFPLTVTSAQKNPTAFYLCASSIGRGHAYSNQPQHFGDGTRLSIL.

The chain couples TRBV15 to TRBJ1-6. This CDR3 contains 16 residues. The germline gives CDR1 LNHNV, CDR2 YYDKDF (reference sequence). CDR3 loop: CATSPSRVAYNSPLHF.

The rearrangement joins TRBV13 to TRBJ2-7; TCRdb proposes TRBD1, but this gene call is untestable without DNA. This CDR3 comprises 14 residues. CDR1 PRHDT and CDR2 FYEKMQ come from the germline V gene (reference sequence). The CDR3 is CASSPPLRGTEQYF.

This sequence joins TRBV15 and TRBJ1-5. Germline-derived CDR1 and CDR2 are LNHNV and YYDKDF (reference sequence). The CDR3 runs to 16 residues. The CDR3: CATSASRVLGNQPQHF.

The chain joins TRBV6-4 to TRBJ2-2; no DNA is available, so the TRBD1 call from TCRdb remains unchecked. Germline V lookup: CDR1 MRHNA, CDR2 SNTAGT. The CDR3 runs 14 residues. CDR3 in amino acids: CASGTGGNTGELFF.

The chain joins TRBV11-2 to TRBJ1-2; the TRBD1 assignment by TCRdb is unverifiable without DNA. Germline V gives CDR1 SGHAT, CDR2 FQNNGV. CDR3 length equals 17 residues. The CDR3 spells CASSLAGDNYGNYGYTF.

The chain combines TRBV9 with TRBJ2-1. Germline CDR1 reads SGDLS; CDR2 reads YYNGEE. The length of the CDR3 is 12 residues. The CDR3 spells CASSGTRDEKFF.

The chain employs TRBV6-5 and TRBJ2-1; the TCRdb call, TRBD1, lacks DNA for checking. This CDR3 comprises 12 residues. Germline CDR1 is MNHEY and CDR2 is SVGAGI. This CDR3 reads CAASPGYNEQFF.

The rearrangement joins TRBV12-3 or TRBV12-4 to TRBJ1-2; the TRBD1 assignment by TCRdb is unverifiable without DNA. The CDR3 contains 15 residues. The CDR3: CASSLGSDSRYGYTF.

The V gene is TRBV5-1, the J gene TRBJ2-3; TCRdb's assignment of TRBD2 cannot be checked, as there is no DNA. The germline V gene encodes CDR1 SGHRS and CDR2 YFSETQ. The CDR3 totals 13 residues. This CDR3 reads CAARLAGDYTQYF. The full variable domain, rest sourced from reference TRBV5-1 and TRBJ2-3, is KAGVTQTPRYLIKTRGQQVTLSCSPISGHRSVSWYQQTPGQGLQFLFEYFSETQRNKGNFPGRFSGRQFSNSRSEMNVSTLELGDSALYLCAARLAGDYTQYFGPGTRLTVL.

V gene TRBV14 combines with J gene TRBJ2-1; TCRdb indicates TRBD1, and absent DNA this call remains unverified. CDR1 SGHDN and CDR2 FVKESK come from the germline V gene. The CDR3 covers 15 residues. CDR3 in amino acids: CASSPRTGDYNEQFF. The full variable domain, its missing parts supplied by reference TRBV14 and TRBJ2-1, is EAGVTQFPSHSVIEKGQTVTLRCDPISGHDNLYWYRRVMGKEIKFLLHFVKESKQDESGMPNNRFLAERTGGTYSTLKVQPAELEDSGVYFCASSPRTGDYNEQFFGPGTRLTVL.

The rearrangement uses TRBV29-1 and TRBJ2-7; TCRdb's assignment of TRBD1 cannot be checked, as there is no DNA. The CDR3 runs 12 residues. Germline-derived CDR1 and CDR2 are SQVTM and ANQGSEA. The CDR3 is CTDGGNSYEQYF.

This rearrangement joins TRBV7-9 to TRBJ2-7. The CDR3 has 13 residues. Germline lookup yields CDR1 SEHNR and CDR2 FQNEAQ (reference sequence). The chain's CDR3 is CASSSLETDEQYF.

The chain joins TRBV9 to TRBJ1-5; TCRdb's D gene call, TRBD1, goes unchecked for lack of DNA. The CDR3 loop spans 17 amino acids. CDR1 is SGDLS and CDR2 is YYNGEE in the germline V gene. The CDR3 region is CASSVVFARGSNQPQHF.

CDR3: CSVRVSGVPSYNEQFF. The gene calls are TRBV29-1 and TRBJ2-1; TCRdb designates TRBD1, a call that cannot be tested without DNA. Germline V gene data show CDR1 as SQVTM and CDR2 as ANQGSEA. The CDR3 runs to 16 residues.

The chain uses TRBV6-5 and TRBJ2-1; the TCRdb D gene call, TRBD1, has no DNA to confirm it. Germline V lookup: CDR1 MNHEY, CDR2 SVGAGI. CDR3 length: 12 residues. CDR3: CGVSGAYNEQFF.

This chain links TRBV2 with TRBJ1-1; the TCRdb call, TRBD1, lacks DNA for checking. CDR1 is SNHLY and CDR2 is FYNNEI in the germline V gene. There are 15 residues in the CDR3. CDR3 in amino acids: CASSEPKGLGTEAFF.

The chain uses TRBV29-1 and TRBJ1-2. CDR1 and CDR2 from the germline V gene are SQVTM and ANQGSEA. The CDR3 spans 12 residues. CDR3 in amino acids: CSVDRDDYGYTF.

The chain links TRBV7-2 to TRBJ2-7; the D call of TRBD2 rests on TCRdb alone, since no DNA is present to check it. The V gene's germline CDR1 is SGHTA and CDR2 FQGNSA. This CDR3 is built from 15 residues. CDR3 in amino acids: CASSLTSGGNYEQYF.